This record covers a single T cell receptor (beta chain). Its matching antigen is unknown. These data come from a study of PD-L1 blockade in urothelial cancer. For the study at large: Most patients, about nine tenths of the roughly 30, were males with bladder-origin cancer. Timepoints chosen for blood analysis were 3 weeks (second dose) and 6 weeks after treatment start. The median number of T cells present in blood samples was roughly 130,000.

With V trimmed by 3 bases and J by 15 bases, 6 bases remained unmatched. Germline CDR1 SGDLS, CDR2 YYNGEE. The CDR3 is made up of 13 amino acids. Sequenced by immunoSEQ multiplex PCR; TCRdb stores in-frame clones only, minus some. The sample has some 60,000 clones; roughly 86% are singletons. The study's findings and limits: Below-median pretreatment blood TCR clonality predicted better survival.

The sequence came from a man aged 50 to 59 with urothelial cancer. The chain links TRBV9 to TRBJ2-1; 13 nucleotides line up with TRBD2. The input for sequencing was PBMCs, taken around atezolizumab (anti-PD-L1) treatment. CDR3 protein: CASSGLAGGPPFF. The DNA of the CDR3 is TGTGCCAGCAGCGGACTAGCGGGAGGACCCCCGTTCTTC.